The sequence of this T cell receptor beta chain was determined in a study of cytotoxic CD8 clonotypes in ibrutinib-treated CLL. Study-wide background: Patient counts were some 11 relapsed/refractory, some 14 treatment-naive and some 17 IGHV unmutated. Overall study findings and caveats: Patients showed higher baseline clonality than age-matched healthy donors, and it tracked circulating CD8+ T-cell counts. Increased clonality at ibrutinib response gave way to a return toward baseline at progression.

Around 1.8 micrograms of genomic DNA (from cryopreserved PBMCs) were used for TCR beta libraries. Profiled with immunoSEQ multiplex PCR; TCRdb holds only in-frame clones, not every one. This sample yields roughly 130,000 clones, of which approximately 90% are seen a single time; roughly 10% belongs to the top ten. The CDR3 has 15 amino acids. CDR1 is KGHSH and CDR2 is LQKENI in the germline V gene. V shed 2 bases and J shed 2 bases, with 10 bases lying between them. Turning to this clone: Its specificity is not known.

Here the sequenced sample was PBMCs, taken after 12 months of ibrutinib treatment. The chain links TRBV18 to TRBJ1-5, with D perhaps matching TRBD1 (6 bases). This clonotype was obtained from a human donor with chronic lymphocytic leukemia. DNA for the CDR3: TGTGCCAGCTCACCAGAGGACAGCGGCAATCAGCCCCAGCATTTT. Encoded protein: CASSPEDSGNQPQHF. The complete variable domain, with remaining parts taken from reference TRBV18 and TRBJ1-5, reads NAGVMQNPRHLVRRRGQEARLRCSPMKGHSHVYWYRQLPEEGLKFMVYLQKENIIDESGMPKERFSAEFPKEGPSILRIQQVVRGDSAAYFCASSPEDSGNQPQHFGDGTRLSIL.